A selection of T cell receptor beta chains follows, all from one sample in a study of shared clonotypes between healthy human individuals. The data were produced by immunoSEQ multiplex PCR, yet TCRdb's version contains in-frame clones alone and is incomplete. The sample includes roughly 2,300,000 clones, about 90% of them seen just once. The sequenced material came from naive CD4+ T cells from PBMCs. These receptors were obtained from a man aged 18 to 29 in good health. Some clones in this sample may be carry-over from other donors' samples. CDR3s include the opening cysteine and the closing phenylalanine or tryptophan. A D gene is named only where the DNA matches it firmly. The size of a clone is reported for some rows only, either as once, few or many, or as a class for expanded clones.

CDR3aa: CASRAGLAETKNIQYF
CDR3nt: TGTGCCAGCAGGGCAGGCCTAGCAGAGACCAAAAACATTCAGTACTTC
abundance: .
d_gene: .
v_gene: TRBV2
j_gene: TRBJ2-4

CDR3aa: CASTEVGARGSNQPQHF
CDR3nt: TGTGCCAGCACCGAGGTGGGGGCGCGGGGGAGCAATCAGCCCCAGCATTTT
abundance: .
d_gene: .
v_gene: TRBV28
j_gene: TRBJ1-5

CDR3aa: CASSLAGPGARPTDTQYF
CDR3nt: TGTGCCAGCAGCTTAGCCGGACCGGGGGCCAGACCCACAGATACGCAGTATTTT
abundance: .
d_gene: .
v_gene: TRBV11-2
j_gene: TRBJ2-3

CDR3aa: CASTERGPYEQYF
CDR3nt: TGTGCCAGCACCGAGCGGGGACCATACGAGCAGTACTTC
abundance: .
d_gene: TRBD2
v_gene: TRBV7-2
j_gene: TRBJ2-7

CDR3aa: CASSERQGGTDTQYF
CDR3nt: TGTGCCAGCAGTGAACGGCAGGGTGGCACAGATACGCAGTATTTT
abundance: .
d_gene: .
v_gene: TRBV2
j_gene: TRBJ2-3

CDR3aa: CATTGGQGTGELFF
CDR3nt: TGTGCCACAACCGGGGGGCAAGGAACCGGGGAGCTGTTTTTT
abundance: .
d_gene: .
v_gene: TRBV10-3
j_gene: TRBJ2-2

CDR3aa: CASSLVGSYEQYF
CDR3nt: TGTGCCAGCAGTTTAGTCGGCTCCTACGAGCAGTACTTC
abundance: .
d_gene: .
v_gene: TRBV28
j_gene: TRBJ2-7

CDR3aa: CASSLSPPSGGREKLFF
CDR3nt: TGTGCCAGCAGTTTAAGCCCCCCTTCGGGGGGAAGGGAAAAACTGTTTTTT
abundance: .
d_gene: .
v_gene: TRBV28
j_gene: TRBJ1-4

CDR3aa: CASLESGTMGSYNEQFF
CDR3nt: TGTGCCAGCTTAGAAAGTGGGACGATGGGGTCCTACAATGAGCAGTTCTTC
abundance: once
d_gene: .
v_gene: TRBV28
j_gene: TRBJ2-1

CDR3aa: CAWSESLAGNEQYF
CDR3nt: TGTGCCTGGAGTGAGTCGCTAGCGGGAAACGAGCAGTACTTC
abundance: .
d_gene: TRBD2
v_gene: TRBV30
j_gene: TRBJ2-7

CDR3aa: CSVGRDRSDLAKNIQYF
CDR3nt: TGCAGCGTTGGGCGGGACAGAAGTGATCTGGCCAAAAACATTCAGTACTTC
abundance: .
d_gene: .
v_gene: TRBV29-1
j_gene: TRBJ2-4

CDR3aa: CASSPGQNHEQYF
CDR3nt: TGTGCCAGCTCACCGGGACAGAACCACGAGCAGTACTTC
abundance: .
d_gene: TRBD1
v_gene: TRBV18
j_gene: TRBJ2-7

CDR3aa: CASSPFNQPQHF
CDR3nt: TGTGCCAGCAGCCCATTCAATCAGCCCCAGCATTTT
abundance: .
d_gene: .
v_gene: TRBV28
j_gene: TRBJ1-5

CDR3aa: CATSRVPDEKLFF
CDR3nt: TGTGCCACCAGCAGAGTCCCAGATGAAAAACTGTTTTTT
abundance: .
d_gene: .
v_gene: TRBV15
j_gene: TRBJ1-4

CDR3aa: CASSGPGQGAGTGELFF
CDR3nt: TGCGCCAGCAGCGGGCCTGGACAGGGGGCGGGCACCGGGGAGCTGTTTTTT
abundance: .
d_gene: TRBD1
v_gene: TRBV5-1
j_gene: TRBJ2-2

CDR3aa: CASSQSFGTGVGYTF
CDR3nt: TGCGCCAGCAGCCAGAGTTTCGGGACAGGGGTGGGCTACACCTTC
abundance: .
d_gene: TRBD1
v_gene: TRBV4-3
j_gene: TRBJ1-2

CDR3aa: CASRNPPGQNTGELFF
CDR3nt: TGTGCCAGCAGGAACCCCCCGGGACAGAACACCGGGGAGCTGTTTTTT
abundance: .
d_gene: .
v_gene: TRBV28
j_gene: TRBJ2-2

CDR3aa: CASSSGTGQGLANYGYTF
CDR3nt: TGTGCCAGCAGCTCTGGGACAGGGCAGGGGTTAGCTAACTATGGCTACACCTTC
abundance: .
d_gene: TRBD1
v_gene: TRBV7-9
j_gene: TRBJ1-2

CDR3aa: CASSPAVAPSTDTQYF
CDR3nt: TGTGCCAGCTCACCGGCCGTTGCCCCTAGCACAGATACGCAGTATTTT
abundance: .
d_gene: .
v_gene: TRBV18
j_gene: TRBJ2-3

CDR3aa: CASRINRGGGEAFF
CDR3nt: TGTGCCAGCAGAATAAACAGGGGAGGTGGTGAAGCTTTCTTT
abundance: .
d_gene: TRBD1
v_gene: TRBV6-5
j_gene: TRBJ1-1

CDR3aa: CASSPGEGPYGYTF
CDR3nt: TGTGCCAGCTCACCCGGAGAGGGTCCCTATGGCTACACCTTC
abundance: .
d_gene: .
v_gene: TRBV18
j_gene: TRBJ1-2

CDR3aa: CASSQGQGVPFF
CDR3nt: TGTGCCAGCAGCCAAGGACAGGGAGTTCCTTTCTTT
abundance: once
d_gene: TRBD1
v_gene: TRBV7-9
j_gene: TRBJ1-1

CDR3aa: CASSSTRTGLSYEQYF
CDR3nt: TGTGCCAGCAGTTCCACGCGGACAGGACTCTCCTACGAGCAGTACTTC
abundance: .
d_gene: TRBD1
v_gene: TRBV27
j_gene: TRBJ2-7

CDR3aa: CASRSTGDYGYTF
CDR3nt: TGTGCCAGCAGATCAACAGGGGACTATGGCTACACCTTC
abundance: .
d_gene: TRBD1
v_gene: TRBV2
j_gene: TRBJ1-2

CDR3aa: CASSQFVRRVLQSGELFF
CDR3nt: TGCGCCAGCAGCCAATTTGTTAGGCGGGTGTTACAAAGCGGGGAGCTGTTTTTT
abundance: .
d_gene: .
v_gene: TRBV4-3
j_gene: TRBJ2-2

CDR3aa: CASSHLAGGPYNEQFF
CDR3nt: TGTGCCAGCAGCCACCTAGCGGGAGGCCCCTACAATGAGCAGTTCTTC
abundance: .
d_gene: TRBD2
v_gene: TRBV4-2
j_gene: TRBJ2-1

CDR3aa: CASSLRAGESYNEQFF
CDR3nt: TGTGCCAGCAGTCTAAGGGCGGGAGAGAGCTACAATGAGCAGTTCTTC
abundance: .
d_gene: TRBD2
v_gene: TRBV28
j_gene: TRBJ2-1

CDR3aa: CASSYSGGPGNTIYF
CDR3nt: TGTGCCAGCAGTTACTCGGGGGGACCTGGAAACACCATATATTTT
abundance: .
d_gene: .
v_gene: TRBV6-5
j_gene: TRBJ1-3

CDR3aa: CASSVGQGVGGYTF
CDR3nt: TGTGCCAGCAGTGTTGGCCAGGGGGTCGGTGGCTACACCTTC
abundance: few
d_gene: TRBD1
v_gene: TRBV2
j_gene: TRBJ1-2

CDR3aa: CSVTGQVSVEQYF
CDR3nt: TGCAGCGTGACCGGACAGGTTTCGGTCGAGCAGTACTTC
abundance: .
d_gene: TRBD1
v_gene: TRBV29-1
j_gene: TRBJ2-7

CDR3aa: CASSLTALAGGDEQFF
CDR3nt: TGTGCCAGCAGCTTAACCGCACTAGCGGGAGGCGATGAGCAGTTCTTC
abundance: .
d_gene: TRBD2
v_gene: TRBV7-3
j_gene: TRBJ2-1

CDR3aa: CASSPLAGGGNIQYF
CDR3nt: TGCGCCAGCAGCCCGTTAGCGGGAGGAGGGAACATTCAGTACTTC
abundance: .
d_gene: TRBD2
v_gene: TRBV5-1
j_gene: TRBJ2-4

CDR3aa: CAISEGQAGQPQHF
CDR3nt: TGTGCCATCAGTGAGGGACAGGCGGGACAGCCCCAGCATTTT
abundance: few
d_gene: TRBD1
v_gene: TRBV10-3
j_gene: TRBJ1-5

CDR3aa: CASSVVGGFSYNEQFF
CDR3nt: TGTGCCAGCAGCGTAGTGGGGGGTTTTTCCTACAATGAGCAGTTCTTC
abundance: .
d_gene: .
v_gene: TRBV9
j_gene: TRBJ2-1

CDR3aa: CASSPRGASGNVAYNEQFF
CDR3nt: TGCGCCAGCAGTCCAAGGGGGGCTAGCGGGAACGTCGCCTACAATGAGCAGTTCTTC
abundance: .
d_gene: TRBD2
v_gene: TRBV5-1
j_gene: TRBJ2-1

CDR3aa: CASSPMGLAGGNEQFF
CDR3nt: TGTGCCAGCAGCCCAATGGGGCTAGCGGGGGGGAATGAGCAGTTCTTC
abundance: .
d_gene: TRBD2
v_gene: TRBV9
j_gene: TRBJ2-1

CDR3aa: CASSRFSSLSYNEQFF
CDR3nt: TGCGCCAGCAGCCGATTCTCAAGCCTCTCCTACAATGAGCAGTTCTTC
abundance: once
d_gene: .
v_gene: TRBV4-1
j_gene: TRBJ2-1

CDR3aa: CASDALGGEGYGYTF
CDR3nt: TGTGCCAGTGACGCCCTGGGGGGTGAGGGATATGGCTACACCTTC
abundance: once
d_gene: .
v_gene: TRBV19
j_gene: TRBJ1-2

CDR3aa: CAISRAPSQGNEQFF
CDR3nt: TGTGCCATCAGTCGAGCCCCTTCCCAAGGCAATGAGCAGTTCTTC
abundance: .
d_gene: .
v_gene: TRBV10-3
j_gene: TRBJ2-1

CDR3aa: CASRGQAGNTIYF
CDR3nt: TGTGCCAGCAGGGGGCAGGCTGGAAACACCATATATTTT
abundance: .
d_gene: .
v_gene: TRBV2
j_gene: TRBJ1-3

CDR3aa: CASSDRGADEQYF
CDR3nt: TGTGCCAGCAGCGACCGTGGTGCCGACGAGCAGTACTTC
abundance: .
d_gene: .
v_gene: TRBV7-3
j_gene: TRBJ2-7

CDR3aa: CASSHAFGAAFLDSPLHF
CDR3nt: TGCGCCAGCAGCCACGCATTCGGAGCCGCTTTTCTGGACTCACCCCTCCACTTT
abundance: .
d_gene: .
v_gene: TRBV4-1
j_gene: TRBJ1-6

CDR3aa: CASSPSVAGIDEQYF
CDR3nt: TGTGCCAGCAGTCCCTCCGTAGCGGGAATCGACGAGCAGTACTTC
abundance: .
d_gene: TRBD2
v_gene: TRBV28
j_gene: TRBJ2-7

CDR3aa: CASSLGLAGNEQFF
CDR3nt: TGTGCCAGCAGCTTAGGACTAGCCGGCAATGAGCAGTTCTTC
abundance: .
d_gene: TRBD2
v_gene: TRBV11-3
j_gene: TRBJ2-1

CDR3aa: CATSRQGQETQYF
CDR3nt: TGTGCCACCTCCCGACAGGGCCAAGAGACCCAGTACTTC
abundance: .
d_gene: TRBD1
v_gene: TRBV15
j_gene: TRBJ2-5

CDR3aa: CASSQDRGNYGYTF
CDR3nt: TGCGCCAGCAGCCAAGATCGCGGTAACTATGGCTACACCTTC
abundance: .
d_gene: .
v_gene: TRBV4-3
j_gene: TRBJ1-2

CDR3aa: CASSGDKDGCEAFF
CDR3nt: TGTGCCAGCAGTGGGGACAAGGACGGCTGTGAAGCTTTCTTT
abundance: .
d_gene: .
v_gene: TRBV6-6
j_gene: TRBJ1-1

CDR3aa: CASSEGTDTQYF
CDR3nt: TGTGCCAGCAGTGAAGGGACAGATACGCAGTATTTT
abundance: few
d_gene: .
v_gene: TRBV2
j_gene: TRBJ2-3

CDR3aa: CAWRGTGQGAKYF
CDR3nt: TGTGCCTGGAGAGGGACGGGACAGGGAGCGAAGTACTTC
abundance: .
d_gene: TRBD1
v_gene: TRBV30
j_gene: TRBJ2-7

CDR3aa: CAWGPGEGEQYF
CDR3nt: TGTGCCTGGGGACCGGGGGAGGGCGAGCAGTACTTC
abundance: .
d_gene: TRBD2
v_gene: TRBV30
j_gene: TRBJ2-7

CDR3aa: CASMRGVEGKETQYF
CDR3nt: TGCGCCAGCATGCGAGGGGTCGAGGGAAAAGAGACCCAGTACTTC
abundance: .
d_gene: .
v_gene: TRBV5-1
j_gene: TRBJ2-5

CDR3aa: CASSSSGSSYNEQFF
CDR3nt: TGTGCCAGCAGTTCGTCAGGTAGCTCCTACAATGAGCAGTTCTTC
abundance: .
d_gene: .
v_gene: TRBV6-5
j_gene: TRBJ2-1